The 14 T cell receptor beta chains reported below all come from one sample, sequenced in a study of T cell clonality in common variable immunodeficiency. The study's findings and limits: In common variable immunodeficiency, TCR beta chains reportedly carried fewer deletions and N-nucleotide insertions.

Generated by immunoSEQ multiplex PCR, the TCRdb table keeps only in-frame clones and is missing some. The data show about 34,000 clones, none appearing only once, with about 26% held by the ten largest. Their specific antigens are unknown. The sequenced material came from peripheral blood mononuclear cells. These receptors all stem from a human donor with common variable immunodeficiency.

This clone was seen a handful of times. The CDR3 end falls 3 residues outside the read, so it is completed with the germline J gene. V usage is TRBV7-9 and J usage is TRBJ1-2; D gene uncertain. The germline V gene encodes CDR1 SEHNR and CDR2 FQNEAQ (reference sequence). The CDR3 consists of 14 residues. V was shortened by 1 base and J by 4 bases, with 10 bases between the two germline ends. The covered CDR3 bases are TGTGCCAGCAGCTTAGGTGTAAGGGCCTATGGC. This gives the protein CASSLGVRAYG. The entire CDR3 protein reads CASSLGVRAYGYTF.

Ten or more counts support this clone. The DNA ends 3 residues before the CDR3 does, and the rest of the CDR3 is filled in from the germline J gene. The V and J genes are TRBV19 and TRBJ2-2, with TRBD1 matching 7 bases. This CDR3 comprises 15 residues. Germline loops: CDR1 LNHDA, CDR2 SQIVND (reference sequence). The trim removed 4 bases at V and 9 bases at J, leaving 11 bases unmatched. CDR3 in amino acids: CASSTLMNRGRELFF. The part of the CDR3 DNA that was read is TGTGCCAGTAGTACCCTCATGAACAGGGGCAGGGAG.

The CDR3 sequence: CASSLAGGPWSEQYF. The sequenced CDR3 bases are TGCGCCAGCAGCTTAGCGGGAGGGCCATGGAGCGAG. The chain recombines TRBV5-1 with TRBJ2-7, with 10 bases matching TRBD2. The CDR3 end falls 3 residues outside the read, so it is completed with the germline J gene. V shed 2 bases and J 6 bases; nucleotides not matched to a gene: 8. The length of the CDR3 is 15 residues. The V gene's germline CDR1 is SGHRS and CDR2 YFSETQ.

The sample holds many counts of this clone. Sequencing ends 3 residues short of the CDR3 end; the germline J gene provides the rest. The chain couples TRBV28 to TRBJ1-1, with D perhaps TRBD1 (6 bases). This CDR3 comprises 15 residues. Trimming left V 7 bases short and J 0 bases short, with 15 bases between. Looked up from germline, CDR1 is MDHEN and CDR2 is SYDVKM. CDR3 DNA, as far as it was read: TGTGCCAGCAAGATACAGGGACCCATGAACACTGAA. Translation gives CASKIQGPMNTE. The whole CDR3 reads CASKIQGPMNTEAFF.

This clone has a count of ten or more. The CDR3 end is not reached by the read, which stops 3 residues before it; the germline J gene fills it in. This sequence joins TRBV20-1 and TRBJ2-3; weak D call: TRBD2 (7 bases). The germline V and J ends were trimmed by 6 bases and 4 bases, with 20 bases remaining between them. The germline gives CDR1 DFQATT, CDR2 SNEGSKA (reference sequence). This CDR3 is 15 amino acids long. The part of the CDR3 DNA that was read is TGCAGTGCCCCAAAAATCGCGGGGGCGGCAGATACG. Residues: CSAPKIAGAADT. The full-length CDR3 reads as CSAPKIAGAADTQYF.

Regarding this clone: Read coverage stops 3 residues before the CDR3 terminus; the germline J gene supplies the remainder. The chain combines TRBV10-2 with TRBJ2-7; 11 bases fit TRBD1. This CDR3 contains 14 residues. Trimming took 7 bases from V and 2 from J; bases not matched to a gene: 4. From germline, CDR1 is WSHSY and CDR2 SAAADI. The CDR3 bases that were read are TGCGCCAGCATGGGGACAGGGGGGGCCTACGAG. Translating it yields CASMGTGGAYE. The complete CDR3 protein is CASMGTGGAYEQYF.

This clone was found a few times. The observed sequence ends 3 residues before the CDR3 terminus, with the missing tail filled in from the germline J gene. The rearrangement joins TRBV5-5 to TRBJ2-7; 9 bases map to TRBD1. After removal of 4 bases from V and 4 bases from J, the junction contained 6 bases not matched to a gene. Per germline, CDR1 SGHKS and CDR2 YYEKEE (reference sequence). The CDR3 spans 14 residues. The covered CDR3 bases are TGTGCCAGCAGCCGGACAGGGGATGTTTACGAG. Residues: CASSRTGDVYE. The whole CDR3 sequence reads CASSRTGDVYEQYF.

This clone came up many times. The CDR3 loop is CAIEGLIPSYGYTF. CDR3 bases read: TGTGCCATCGAGGGACTTATTCCTAGCTATGGC. V gene TRBV28 combines with J gene TRBJ1-2; D might be TRBD1 (5 bases). The sequenced fragment ends 3 residues before the CDR3 boundary, so the rest is inferred from the germline J gene. This CDR3 is 14 amino acids long. The germline V gene has CDR1 MDHEN and CDR2 SYDVKM. Trimming took off 10 bases at V and 4 bases at J, with 19 bases between the two ends.

This clone was counted at least ten times. The read is 3 residues too short to cover the CDR3 end, so that end is filled in from the germline J gene. The chain recombines TRBV7-2 with TRBJ2-7; D gene uncertain. CDR3 length: 13 residues. V was shortened by 5 bases and J by 2 bases, with 10 bases between the two germline ends. Germline V gene lookup returns CDR1 SGHTA and CDR2 FQGNSA. The sequenced CDR3 bases are TGTGCCAGCAGCCCATTAGTCCCCTACGAG. As protein: CASSPLVPYE. The full CDR3 sequence reads CASSPLVPYEQYF. The full variable domain, in which reference TRBV7-2 and TRBJ2-7 provide the parts outside the CDR3, is GAGVSQSPSNKVTEKGKDVELRCDPISGHTALYWYRQSLGQGLEFLIYFQGNSAPDKSGLPSDRFSAERTGGSVSTLTIQRTQQEDSAVYLCASSPLVPYEQYFGPGTRLTVT.

This clone came up a few times. The read falls 3 residues short of the CDR3 end, and the missing part is taken from the germline J gene. The chain uses TRBV20-1 and TRBJ2-7; D is perhaps TRBD2 (5 bases). Germline CDR1 and CDR2: DFQATT and SNEGSKA (reference sequence). Trimming took off 2 bases at V and 6 bases at J, with 17 bases between the two ends. The CDR3 is 14 amino acids. CDR3 sequence: CSARRNRGHGEQYF. The DNA read from the CDR3 is TGCAGTGCTAGACGGAATCGAGGGCACGGCGAG.

Remarks on this clone: From the germline J gene comes the end of the CDR3, since the read stops 3 residues before it. V is TRBV19 and J is TRBJ1-1; the match to TRBD1 covers 8 bases. This CDR3 is built from 13 residues. Germline CDR1 reads LNHDA; CDR2 reads SQIVND (reference sequence). The junction had 3 bases not matched to a gene; V was cut back by 6 bases and J by 3 bases. The CDR3 protein is CASSPTGDTEAFF. The sequenced CDR3 bases are TGTGCCAGTAGCCCGACAGGGGACACTGAA.

This clone appeared a few times. The observed sequence ends 3 residues before the CDR3 terminus, with the missing tail filled in from the germline J gene. The chain links TRBV18 to TRBJ1-1; D is perhaps TRBD1 (6 bases). This CDR3 region has 13 residues. The germline V and J ends were trimmed by 4 bases and 4 bases, with 10 bases remaining between them. Germline lookup yields CDR1 KGHSH and CDR2 LQKENI. Incomplete CDR3 DNA: TGTGCCAGCTCACGACAGGTGGGCACTGAA. This sequence encodes CASSRQVGTE. The complete CDR3 sequence is CASSRQVGTEAFF. The full variable domain, rest sourced from reference TRBV18 and TRBJ1-1, is NAGVMQNPRHLVRRRGQEARLRCSPMKGHSHVYWYRQLPEEGLKFMVYLQKENIIDESGMPKERFSAEFPKEGPSILRIQQVVRGDSAAYFCASSRQVGTEAFFGQGTRLTVV.

This clone came up a few times. Sequencing ends 3 residues short of the CDR3 end; the germline J gene provides the rest. The rearrangement links TRBV5-1 to TRBJ2-7, with unresolved D. Germline-derived CDR1 and CDR2 are SGHRS and YFSETQ. Trimming took off 4 bases at V and 2 bases at J, with 13 bases between the two ends. The length of the CDR3 is 14 residues. The CDR3 here is CASSPVRHAYEQYF. CDR3 DNA (partial): TGCGCCAGCAGCCCCGTGAGGCACGCCTACGAG.

This clone occurred a few times. The read gets to within 3 residues of the CDR3 end, and the germline J gene fills in the rest. V is TRBV7-9 and J is TRBJ2-7; D not certain. The CDR3 totals 12 residues. In germline, CDR1 is SEHNR, CDR2 FQNEAQ (reference sequence). With 4 bases removed from V and 2 bases from J, the gap between germline ends came to 6 bases. The CDR3 sequence is CASSSLTYEQYF. Incomplete CDR3 DNA: TGTGCCAGCAGCTCCCTAACCTACGAG.